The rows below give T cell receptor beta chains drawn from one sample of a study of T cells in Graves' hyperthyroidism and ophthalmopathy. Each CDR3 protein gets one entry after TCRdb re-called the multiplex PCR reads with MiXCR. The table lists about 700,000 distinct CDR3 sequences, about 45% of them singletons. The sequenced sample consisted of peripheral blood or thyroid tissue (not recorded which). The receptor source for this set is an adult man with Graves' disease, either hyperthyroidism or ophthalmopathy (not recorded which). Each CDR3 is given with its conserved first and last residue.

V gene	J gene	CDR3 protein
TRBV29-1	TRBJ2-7	CSVETRRSYEQYF
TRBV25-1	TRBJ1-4	CASLSQATNEKLFF
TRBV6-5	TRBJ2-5	CASSYQSLRGDQETQYF
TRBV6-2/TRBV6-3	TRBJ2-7	CASGGLAGVRAYEQYF
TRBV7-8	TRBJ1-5	CASSPSGTQGNQPQHF
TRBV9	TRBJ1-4	CASSPEQGALYTNEKLFF
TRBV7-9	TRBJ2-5	CASSPLRVGQETQYF
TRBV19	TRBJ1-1	CASGQRDRGNTEAFF
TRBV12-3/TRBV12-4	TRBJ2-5	CASSSRGTGEAQYF
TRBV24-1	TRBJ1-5	CATSASRAVFNQPQHF
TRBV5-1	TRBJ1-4	CASSPMDRSNEKLFF
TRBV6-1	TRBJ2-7	CASSELSGEQYF
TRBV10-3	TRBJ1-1	CASRSQIGATEAFF
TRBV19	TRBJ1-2	CASSLYGNYGYTF
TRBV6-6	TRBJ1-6	CASSEQVANSPLHF
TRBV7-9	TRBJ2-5	CASSLSQGVVETQYF
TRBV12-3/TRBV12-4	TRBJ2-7	CASSFLGLAGASEQYF
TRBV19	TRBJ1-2	CASSIGADRGAGYTF
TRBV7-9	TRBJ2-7	CASSWGLAEISYEQYF
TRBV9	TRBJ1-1	CASSVQQGPTEAFF